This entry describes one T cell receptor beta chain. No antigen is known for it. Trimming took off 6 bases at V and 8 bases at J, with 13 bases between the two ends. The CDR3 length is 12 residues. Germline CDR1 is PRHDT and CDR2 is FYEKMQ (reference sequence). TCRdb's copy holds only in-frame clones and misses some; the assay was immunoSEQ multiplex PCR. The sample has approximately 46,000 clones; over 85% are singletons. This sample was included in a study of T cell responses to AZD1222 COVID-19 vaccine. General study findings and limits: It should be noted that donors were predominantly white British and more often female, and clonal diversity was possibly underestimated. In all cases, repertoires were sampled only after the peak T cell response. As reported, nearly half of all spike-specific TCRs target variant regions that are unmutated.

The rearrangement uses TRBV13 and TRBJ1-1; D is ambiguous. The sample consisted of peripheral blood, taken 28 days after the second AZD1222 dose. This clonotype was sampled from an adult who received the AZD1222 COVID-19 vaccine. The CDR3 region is CASSLRSGEAFF. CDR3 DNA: TGTGCCAGCAGTCTCAGAAGCGGGGAAGCTTTCTTT.